The 21 T cell receptor beta chains listed next were all sequenced from one sample in a study of blood T cell repertoires in COVID-19. Clones were sequenced by immunoSEQ multiplex PCR, and TCRdb holds only the in-frame ones, with some missing. The repertoire holds 200,000 to 250,000 clones, with roughly 87% as singletons. Sequencing was done on a sample of peripheral blood. The receptors were gathered from a man aged 35-49 years with active or convalescent COVID-19.

The rearrangement links TRBV9 to TRBJ2-5; 10 positions match TRBD1. The CDR3 sequence is 15 residues long. CDR1 is SGDLS, CDR2 YYNGEE, per germline. Trimming cost V 4 bases and J 2 bases; bases outside gene matches: 5. The CDR3 nucleotides read TGTGCCAGCAGCCCGGGACAGGGGATACAAGAGACCCAGTACTTC. It encodes CASSPGQGIQETQYF.

CDR3 nucleotide sequence: TGTGCCAGTAGTATAGACCTGTTAGGGGTGATGACTGAAGCTTTCTTT. It is translated as CASSIDLLGVMTEAFF. This chain uses TRBV19 with TRBJ1-1, with D possibly being TRBD1 (5 bases). This CDR3 region has 16 residues. The germline V gene encodes CDR1 LNHDA and CDR2 SQIVND (reference sequence). V shed 0 bases and J shed 5 bases, with 16 bases lying between them.

This chain joins TRBV20-1 and TRBJ2-1, with TRBD2 as a possible D gene (5 bases). Germline V gene sequence: CDR1 DFQATT, CDR2 SNEGSKA (reference sequence). CDR3 length: 11 amino acids. V dropped 5 bases and J dropped 12 bases, with 14 bases sitting between them. The CDR3 region is CSARRLEGQFF. The DNA of the CDR3 is TGCAGTGCTCGGAGACTTGAGGGGCAGTTCTTC.

The chain links TRBV6-5 to TRBJ1-1, with a possible D match to TRBD1 (6 bases). CDR3 size: 16 residues. Per the germline V gene, CDR1 is MNHEY and CDR2 is SVGAGI. V shed 2 bases and J shed 2 bases, with 15 bases lying between them. The CDR3 loop reads CASSYGYRVSNTEAFF. CDR3 sequence (DNA): TGTGCCAGCAGTTACGGGTACAGGGTCTCAAACACTGAAGCTTTCTTT.

The J gene is TRBJ2-3, the V gene TRBV27; 11 positions match TRBD2. The V and J ends lost 6 bases and 4 bases, in that order; junction bases with no gene match: 6. Germline V lookup: CDR1 MNHEY, CDR2 SMNVEV (reference sequence). This CDR3 has 15 residues. In nucleotides, the CDR3 is TGTGCCAGCAGGTTAGCGGGAGGGCCACCAGATACGCAGTATTTT. Encoded protein: CASRLAGGPPDTQYF.

The genes are TRBV5-4 and TRBJ1-2; TRBD1 matches at 7 bases. V was pared by 5 bases and J by 5 bases, with 6 bases of the junction left unmatched. CDR1 is SGHNT and CDR2 is YYREEE in the germline V gene (reference sequence). The CDR3 length is 13 residues. This CDR3 is CASSSQGRYGYTF. CDR3 coding DNA: TGTGCCAGCAGTTCACAGGGGAGGTATGGCTACACCTTC. Supplemented by reference TRBV5-4 and TRBJ1-2, the full variable domain reads ETGVTQSPTHLIKTRGQQVTLRCSSQSGHNTVSWYQQALGQGPQFIFQYYREEENGRGNFPPRFSGLQFPNYSSELNVNALELDDSALYLCASSSQGRYGYTFGSGTRLTVV.

The gene calls are TRBV29-1 and TRBJ1-2, with TRBD1 matching over 8 bases. Germline V gene data show CDR1 as SQVTM and CDR2 as ANQGSEA. The CDR3 is 14 amino acids. Trimming removed 4 bases from V and 4 bases from J; junction bases left unmatched: 8. The CDR3 here is CSVVRQTGGYGYTF. For the CDR3, the DNA is TGCAGCGTTGTGCGGCAAACAGGGGGCTATGGCTACACCTTC.

The chain has TRBV6-5 and TRBJ2-5; the D gene is possibly TRBD1 (6 bases). CDR3 length: 14 amino acids. Trimming pared 6 bases from V and 2 bases from J, leaving 13 bases between. Germline V gives CDR1 MNHEY, CDR2 SVGAGI. The CDR3 DNA reads as TGTGCCAGCAGGCGCCGGGACAATCAAGAGACCCAGTACTTC. Encoded protein: CASRRRDNQETQYF.

The chain employs TRBV6-6 and TRBJ2-5; possibly TRBD2 for D (5 bases). The CDR3 has 16 amino acids. Germline CDR1 is MNHNY and CDR2 is SVGAGI (reference sequence). Trimming left V 2 bases short and J 2 bases short, with 15 bases between. In DNA form, the CDR3 reads TGTGCCAGCAGTTACATGGGATCAAGAGGGCAAGAGACCCAGTACTTC. This codes for CASSYMGSRGQETQYF.

V is TRBV6-5 and J is TRBJ1-5; TRBD1 agrees at 12 bases. The CDR3 runs 15 residues. Germline CDR1 MNHEY, CDR2 SVGAGI. J lost 5 bases, V lost 6 bases, and 5 bases had no gene match. CDR3 nucleotide sequence: TGTGCCAGCAGAAAGGGACAGGGGGCATATCAGCCCCAGCATTTT. Residues: CASRKGQGAYQPQHF.

The rearrangement uses TRBV28 and TRBJ1-1; D is uncertain. The V end lost 2 bases, the J end lost 4 bases, and 14 bases lay between the germline ends. From germline, CDR1 is MDHEN and CDR2 SYDVKM. The CDR3 spans 15 residues. The CDR3 DNA reads as TGTGCCAGCAGTTTACAGACTTCACTTACCACTGAAGCTTTCTTT. It encodes CASSLQTSLTTEAFF.

CDR3 DNA: TGTGCCAGCAGCAAAGTTGAGGACAGGGGTGCCTACGAGCAGTACTTC. Amino acid sequence: CASSKVEDRGAYEQYF. The chain has TRBV21-1 and TRBJ2-7; TRBD1 reflects the table's D call only, with no check against the DNA. TRBV21-1 constitutes a pseudogene. The CDR3 runs 16 residues.

The rearrangement joins TRBV7-9 to TRBJ1-2; 9 bases fit TRBD1. V lost 1 base, J lost 5 bases, and 5 bases stayed unmatched. Germline lookup yields CDR1 SEHNR and CDR2 FQNEAQ (reference sequence). This CDR3 has 15 amino acids. CDR3 in amino acids: CASSLGDRVTYGYTF. The CDR3 DNA sequence: TGTGCCAGCAGCTTAGGGGACAGGGTTACGTATGGCTACACCTTC. The complete variable domain, with remaining parts taken from reference TRBV7-9 and TRBJ1-2, reads DTGVSQNPRHKITKRGQNVTFRCDPISEHNRLYWYRQTLGQGPEFLTYFQNEAQLEKSRLLSDRFSAERPKGSFSTLEIQRTEQGDSAMYLCASSLGDRVTYGYTFGSGTRLTVV.

This clone has just a few counts. The chain carries TRBV9 and TRBJ1-6; D remains ambiguous. V lost 0 bases and J 6 bases, leaving 13 bases between the germline ends. The CDR3 totals 16 residues. Germline V gene lookup returns CDR1 SGDLS and CDR2 YYNGEE. The CDR3 is CASSVDPVSSNSPLHF. The CDR3 DNA is TGTGCCAGCAGCGTAGATCCGGTGTCGAGTAATTCACCCCTCCACTTT.

This clone has more than one count but fewer than ten. The chain has TRBV2 and TRBJ2-7; D ambiguous. The germline V and J ends were trimmed by 5 bases and 0 bases, with 5 bases remaining between them. The CDR3 is 12 amino acids. CDR1 SNHLY and CDR2 FYNNEI come from the germline V gene. The CDR3 protein is CASSRLSYEQYF. Written as DNA, the CDR3 is TGTGCCAGCAGTAGACTCTCCTACGAGCAGTACTTC. Complete variable domain (other parts from reference TRBV2 and TRBJ2-7): EPEVTQTPSHQVTQMGQEVILRCVPISNHLYFYWYRQILGQKVEFLVSFYNNEISEKSEIFDDQFSVERPDGSNFTLKIRSTKLEDSAMYFCASSRLSYEQYFGPGTRLTVT.

The chain carries TRBV25-1 and TRBJ1-4, with 8 bases identical to TRBD1. The CDR3 runs 13 residues. With 8 bases clipped from V and 8 bases from J, the junction kept 7 bases outside the gene matches. Germline V gives CDR1 MGHDK, CDR2 SYGVNS. CDR3 amino acids: CASGGQEGEKLFF. The CDR3 nucleotides read TGTGCCAGCGGGGGACAGGAGGGGGAAAAACTGTTTTTT.

For the CDR3, the DNA is TGTGCCAGCAGTTACGGGGTAGGGCGGGGAGGAAACACCATATATTTT. Its protein is CASSYGVGRGGNTIYF. The V gene is TRBV6-6, the J gene TRBJ1-3; unclear D gene. The V end was cut by 2 bases, the J end by 4 bases, with 15 bases between. The length of the CDR3 is 16 residues. Germline values: CDR1 MNHNY, CDR2 SVGAGI (reference sequence).

The chain links TRBV30 to TRBJ2-7; TRBD2 matches 7 bases. This CDR3 contains 14 residues. Losses at the gene ends were 8 bases for V and 7 bases for J; bases not matched to a gene: 17. Germline V gene sequence: CDR1 GTSNPN, CDR2 SVGIG (reference sequence). In nucleotides, the CDR3 is TGTGCCGTAACCCCCGGGACTACTTTTGGGGAGCAGTACTTC. This gives the protein CAVTPGTTFGEQYF.

The genes are TRBV5-5 and TRBJ2-7, with TRBD1 matching 7 bases. The V segment lost 3 bases and the J segment 0 bases; nucleotides outside the gene matches: 12. Germline V gene data show CDR1 as SGHKS and CDR2 as YYEKEE (reference sequence). This CDR3 region has 17 residues. The CDR3 DNA follows: TGTGCCAGCAGCTACTGGACAGGCGTTCTGAGCTCCTACGAGCAGTACTTC. This encodes CASSYWTGVLSSYEQYF.

The sample holds one count of this clone. This chain's CDR3 is CAWAEEGASFYGYTF. In DNA form, the CDR3 reads TGTGCCTGGGCAGAAGAGGGGGCGTCGTTTTATGGCTACACCTTC. This rearrangement joins TRBV30 to TRBJ1-2; 7 bases line up with TRBD1. The CDR3 has 15 residues. V was clipped by 5 bases and J by 5 bases; unmatched bases: 14. Germline CDR1 GTSNPN, CDR2 SVGIG (reference sequence).

The chain couples TRBV29-1 to TRBJ1-2; D is possibly TRBD1 (6 bases). This CDR3 comprises 12 residues. CDR1 SQVTM and CDR2 ANQGSEA come from the germline V gene. V dropped 7 bases and J dropped 3 bases, with 12 bases sitting between them. CDR3 coding DNA: TGCAGCGCCCGAGCAGGGGACTATGGCTACACCTTC. Amino acids: CSARAGDYGYTF.